This entry features one TCR beta chain sequence. How the authors handled the data: Using reference gene primer amplification, nucleated cell counts were estimated. TCRdb's table, derived via immunoSEQ multiplex PCR, lists solely in-frame clones and lacks some. The D gene and trimming were derived from the DNA, and the V and J assignments and clone size from that table. The sample includes about 160,000 clones, around 82% seen only once; the top ten take 6.5% to 9%. The trim removed 6 bases at V and 10 bases at J, leaving 10 bases unmatched. This CDR3 region has 15 residues. Germline V gene sequence: CDR1 MDHEN, CDR2 SYDVKM. This specimen comes from a study of blood T cell repertoires in COVID-19. Looking at the study overall: PBMCs, B-cell-depleted T cells, or T cells were the source of the cDNA or gDNA that made up the material.

The source of this sequence is a woman in her 40s with COVID-19, enrolled during active disease. The V gene is TRBV28, the J gene TRBJ2-3, with 13 nucleotides matching TRBD2. The source material was peripheral blood. The CDR3 DNA follows: TGTGCCAGCAGCACTACTAGCGGGAGGGCAAGGGCGCAGTATTTT. Its protein is CASSTTSGRARAQYF.